Listed below are T cell receptor beta chains from one sample, sequenced in a study of regulatory T cells in long-lasting Graves disease. A single record per CDR3 protein comes from TCRdb applying MiXCR to the multiplex PCR reads. The sample includes roughly 420,000 distinct CDR3 sequences, 14% seen only once; the top ten take approximately 15%. The sample was also reused in another study, on T cells in Graves' hyperthyroidism and ophthalmopathy.

This material consisted of peripheral blood mononuclear cells (PBMCs), taken at new diagnosis, from a patient treated with antithyroid drugs. The receptors stem from a woman aged 50 to 60 with Graves disease. The CDR3 runs from the conserved cysteine through the conserved F or W. A D gene is named only where the DNA matches it firmly. Clone sizes are given selectively: once, few, many, or a class where the clone is expanded.

>TRBJ2-3|TRBV2|13|NA|many
TGTGCCAGCAGTGAAGCTCTCACAGATACGCAGTATTTT
CASSEALTDTQYF
>TRBJ2-5|TRBV27|11|NA|many
TGTGCCAGCAGTTACCGAAAGACCCAGTACTTC
CASSYRKTQYF
>TRBJ1-2|TRBV2|15|TRBD1|many
TGTGCCAGCACTGGGCAGGGGGCGTCTAACTATGGCTACACCTTC
CASTGQGASNYGYTF
>TRBJ2-3|TRBV2|15|TRBD2|many
TGTGCCAGCACCCTGGGCCTAGCGGGGCCAGATACGCAGTATTTT
CASTLGLAGPDTQYF
>TRBJ1-6|TRBV7-9|15|NA|NA
TGTGCCAGCAGCTCCCAGATGGGGCCGAATTCACCCCTCCACTTT
CASSSQMGPNSPLHF
>TRBJ2-7|TRBV6-5|16|TRBD2|few
TGTGCCAGCAGTTACGAGGGCGGGAGGGCTATCTACGAGCAGTACTTC
CASSYEGGRAIYEQYF
>TRBJ2-5|TRBV30|15|NA|NA
TGTGCCTGGATTCCTCGGCGGGACAACCAAGAGACCCAGTACTTC
CAWIPRRDNQETQYF
>TRBJ2-3|TRBV5-5|16|NA|NA
TGTGCCAGCAGCAGTGCGGGTCAGGGCAGCACAGATACGCAGTATTTT
CASSSAGQGSTDTQYF
>TRBJ2-3|TRBV6-5|16|TRBD2|many
TGTGCCAGCAGTTCCAACACCCTAGCGGGACTGGATACGCAGTATTTT
CASSSNTLAGLDTQYF
>TRBJ2-1|TRBV6-2/TRBV6-3|14|NA|many
TGTGCCAGCAGTTACGAGCGCTCCTACAATGAGCAGTTCTTC
CASSYERSYNEQFF
>TRBJ2-1|TRBV28|13|NA|many
TGTGCCAGCAGTCCCACCACTATCTATGAGCAGTTCTTC
CASSPTTIYEQFF
>TRBJ2-5|TRBV3-1|14|NA|many
TGTGCCAGCAGCCAACGCCATAGGGGAGAGACCCAGTACTTC
CASSQRHRGETQYF
>TRBJ2-7|TRBV6-2/TRBV6-3|13|NA|few
TGTGCCAGCAGTGTTCGCGGGACGGGGGAGCAGTACTTC
CASSVRGTGEQYF
>TRBJ2-1|TRBV28|18|NA|many
TGTGCCAGCAGTTCCACCCGTTCTCTAGCTGCATCCTACAATGAGCAGTTCTTC
CASSSTRSLAASYNEQFF
>TRBJ2-3|TRBV27|16|TRBD2|NA
TGTGCCAGCACCGGACTAGCGGGAGGGCCCCAAGATACGCAGTATTTT
CASTGLAGGPQDTQYF
>TRBJ2-5|TRBV30|13|NA|many
TGTGCCTGGAGTGATCAGGGTCAAGAGACCCAGTACTTC
CAWSDQGQETQYF
>TRBJ2-3|TRBV12-3/TRBV12-4|13|NA|many
TGTGCCAGCAGTTCCCTGGGAACAGATACGCAGTATTTT
CASSSLGTDTQYF